This T cell receptor beta chain was documented in a study of control samples from healthy donors and cancer patients. Germline V gene sequence: CDR1 MDHEN, CDR2 SYDVKM. V gave up 3 bases and J gave up 7 bases; unmatched junction bases: 5. The CDR3 is made up of 13 amino acids. The protocol was immunoSEQ multiplex PCR, while the TCRdb copy is restricted to in-frame clones and leaves out a portion. The sample includes just under 80,000 clones, roughly 89% seen only once; the top ten take 1.9%. The material sequenced was PBMCs. This sequence was found in a woman aged 60-75 years with head and neck cancer. The V and J genes are TRBV28 and TRBJ1-2, with 7 bases that match TRBD1. The CDR3 region is CASSFQGGGGYTF. The CDR3 nucleotides read TGTGCCAGCAGTTTTCAGGGGGGTGGTGGCTACACCTTC.